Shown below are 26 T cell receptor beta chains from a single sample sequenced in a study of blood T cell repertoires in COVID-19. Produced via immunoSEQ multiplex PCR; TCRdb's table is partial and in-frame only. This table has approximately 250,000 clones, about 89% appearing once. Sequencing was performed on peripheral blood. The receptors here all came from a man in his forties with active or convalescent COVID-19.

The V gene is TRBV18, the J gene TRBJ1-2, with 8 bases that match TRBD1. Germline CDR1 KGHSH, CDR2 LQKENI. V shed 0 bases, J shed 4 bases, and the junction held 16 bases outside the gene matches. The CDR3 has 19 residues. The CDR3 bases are TGTGCCAGCTCACCACCTTCAATACTACCGGGACAGGCGTCCTATGGCTACACCTTC. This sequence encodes CASSPPSILPGQASYGYTF.

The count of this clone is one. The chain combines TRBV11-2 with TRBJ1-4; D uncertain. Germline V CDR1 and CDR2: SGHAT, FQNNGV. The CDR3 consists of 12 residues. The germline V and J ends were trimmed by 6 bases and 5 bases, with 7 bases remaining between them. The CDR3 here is CASRGQNEKLFF. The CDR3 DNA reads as TGTGCCAGCAGGGGCCAGAATGAAAAACTGTTTTTT.

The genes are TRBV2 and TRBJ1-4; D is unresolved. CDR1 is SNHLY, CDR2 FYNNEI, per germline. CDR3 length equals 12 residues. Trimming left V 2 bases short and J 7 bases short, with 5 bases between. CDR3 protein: CASSERVEKLFF. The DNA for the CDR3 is TGTGCCAGCAGTGAACGGGTTGAAAAACTGTTTTTT.

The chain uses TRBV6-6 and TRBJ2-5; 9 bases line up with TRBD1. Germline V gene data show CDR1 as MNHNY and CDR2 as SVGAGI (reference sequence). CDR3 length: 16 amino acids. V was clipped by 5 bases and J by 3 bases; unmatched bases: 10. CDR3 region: CASSIPGQGLEETQYF. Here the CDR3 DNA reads TGTGCCAGCAGTATTCCGGGACAGGGCTTAGAAGAGACCCAGTACTTC.

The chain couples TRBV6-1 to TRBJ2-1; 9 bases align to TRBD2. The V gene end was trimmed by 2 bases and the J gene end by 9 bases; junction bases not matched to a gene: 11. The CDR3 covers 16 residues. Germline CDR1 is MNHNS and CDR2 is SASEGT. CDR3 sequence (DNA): TGTGCCAGCAGTGAATTTTCAGCGGGAGGCCGACGTGAGCAGTTCTTC. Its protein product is CASSEFSAGGRREQFF.

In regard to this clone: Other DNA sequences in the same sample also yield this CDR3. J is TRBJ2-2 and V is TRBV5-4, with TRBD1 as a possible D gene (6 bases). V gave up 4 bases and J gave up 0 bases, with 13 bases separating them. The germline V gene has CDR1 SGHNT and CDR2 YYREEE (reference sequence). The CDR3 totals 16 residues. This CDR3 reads CASSPDGGPNTGELFF. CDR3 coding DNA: TGTGCCAGCAGCCCGGATGGGGGCCCGAACACCGGGGAGCTGTTTTTT.

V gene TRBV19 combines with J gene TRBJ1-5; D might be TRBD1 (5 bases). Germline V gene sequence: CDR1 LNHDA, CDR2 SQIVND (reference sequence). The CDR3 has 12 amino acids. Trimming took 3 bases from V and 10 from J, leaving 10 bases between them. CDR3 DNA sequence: TGTGCCAGTAGTATGGGGGGAAAACCCCAGCATTTT. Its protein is CASSMGGKPQHF.

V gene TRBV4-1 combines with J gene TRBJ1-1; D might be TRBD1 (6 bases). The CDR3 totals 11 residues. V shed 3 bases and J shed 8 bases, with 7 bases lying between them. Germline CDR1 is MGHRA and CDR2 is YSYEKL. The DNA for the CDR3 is TGCGCCAGCAGCCACCAGGGGGAAGCTTTCTTT. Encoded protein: CASSHQGEAFF.

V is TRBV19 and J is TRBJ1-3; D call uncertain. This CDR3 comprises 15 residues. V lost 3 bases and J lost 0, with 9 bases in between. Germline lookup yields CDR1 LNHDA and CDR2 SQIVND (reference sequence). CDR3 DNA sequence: TGTGCCAGTAGTATCCAGGTTATCTCTGGAAACACCATATATTTT. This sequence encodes CASSIQVISGNTIYF. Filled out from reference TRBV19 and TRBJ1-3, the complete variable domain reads DGGITQSPKYLFRKEGQNVTLSCEQNLNHDAMYWYRQDPGQGLRLIYYSQIVNDFQKGDIAEGYSVSREKKESFPLTVTSAQKNPTAFYLCASSIQVISGNTIYFGEGSWLTVV.

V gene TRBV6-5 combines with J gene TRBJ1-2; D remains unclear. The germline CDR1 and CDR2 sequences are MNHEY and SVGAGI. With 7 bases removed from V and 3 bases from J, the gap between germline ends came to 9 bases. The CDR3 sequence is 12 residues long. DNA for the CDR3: TGTGCCAGCAAGGAGAGGGACTATGGCTACACCTTC. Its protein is CASKERDYGYTF.

The CDR3: CASSQYRTSNQPQHF. For the CDR3, the DNA is TGCGCCAGCAGTCAATACAGGACGAGCAATCAGCCCCAGCATTTT. The chain recombines TRBV23-1 with TRBJ1-5; tentatively, D is TRBD1 (5 bases). TRBV23-1 is labeled an ORF, and its function is uncertain. V was pared by 1 base and J by 1 base, with 8 bases between. The CDR3 is 15 amino acids.

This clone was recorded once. The CDR3 reads CASSPVGGRTEAFF. The CDR3 nucleotides read TGTGCCAGCAGCCCTGTGGGGGGGCGAACTGAAGCTTTCTTT. The rearrangement joins TRBV27 to TRBJ1-1; D possibly corresponds to TRBD1 (6 bases). The CDR3 sequence is 14 residues long. The V gene's germline CDR1 is MNHEY and CDR2 SMNVEV (reference sequence). The germline V and J ends were trimmed by 6 bases and 5 bases, with 16 bases remaining between them.

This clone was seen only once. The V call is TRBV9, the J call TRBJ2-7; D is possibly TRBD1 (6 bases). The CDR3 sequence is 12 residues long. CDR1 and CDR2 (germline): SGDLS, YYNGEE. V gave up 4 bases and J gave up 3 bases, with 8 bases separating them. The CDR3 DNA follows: TGTGCCAGCAGCCCGGACAGCTACGAGCAGTACTTC. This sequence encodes CASSPDSYEQYF. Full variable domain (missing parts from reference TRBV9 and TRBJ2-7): DSGVTQTPKHLITATGQRVTLRCSPRSGDLSVYWYQQSLDQGLQFLIQYYNGEERAKGNILERFSAQQFPDLHSELNLSSLELGDSALYFCASSPDSYEQYFGPGTRLTVT.

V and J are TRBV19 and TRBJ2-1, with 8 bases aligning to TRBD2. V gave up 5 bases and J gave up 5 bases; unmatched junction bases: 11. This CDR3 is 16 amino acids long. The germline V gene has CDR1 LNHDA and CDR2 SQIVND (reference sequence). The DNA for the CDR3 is TGTGCCAGTAGTCCGGGGGGGGGACTACAAAACAATGAGCAGTTCTTC. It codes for CASSPGGGLQNNEQFF.

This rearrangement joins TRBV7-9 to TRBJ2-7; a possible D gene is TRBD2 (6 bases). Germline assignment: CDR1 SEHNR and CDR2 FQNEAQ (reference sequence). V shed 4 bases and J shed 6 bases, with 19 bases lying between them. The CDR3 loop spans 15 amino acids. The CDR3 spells CASSSPEGLRGEQYF. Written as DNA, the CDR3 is TGTGCCAGCAGCTCCCCGGAGGGCCTCCGCGGCGAGCAGTACTTC.

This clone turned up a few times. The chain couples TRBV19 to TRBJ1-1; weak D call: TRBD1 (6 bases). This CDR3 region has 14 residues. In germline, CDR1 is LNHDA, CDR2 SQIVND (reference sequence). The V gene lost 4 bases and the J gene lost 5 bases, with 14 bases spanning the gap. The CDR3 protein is CASSTRTGRTEAFF. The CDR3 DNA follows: TGTGCCAGTAGTACCCGTACAGGGAGAACTGAAGCTTTCTTT.

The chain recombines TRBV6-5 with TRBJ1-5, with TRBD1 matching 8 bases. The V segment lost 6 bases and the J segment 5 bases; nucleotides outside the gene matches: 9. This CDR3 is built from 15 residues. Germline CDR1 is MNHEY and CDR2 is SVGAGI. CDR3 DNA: TGTGCCAGCAGACGACAGGGGAGGACGGATCAGCCCCAGCATTTT. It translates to CASRRQGRTDQPQHF.

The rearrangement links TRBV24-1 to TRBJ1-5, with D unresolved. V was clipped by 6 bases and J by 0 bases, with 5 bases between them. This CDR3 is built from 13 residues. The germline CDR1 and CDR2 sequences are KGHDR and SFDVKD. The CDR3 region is CATSSYSNQPQHF. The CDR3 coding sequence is TGTGCCACCAGTTCGTATAGCAATCAGCCCCAGCATTTT.

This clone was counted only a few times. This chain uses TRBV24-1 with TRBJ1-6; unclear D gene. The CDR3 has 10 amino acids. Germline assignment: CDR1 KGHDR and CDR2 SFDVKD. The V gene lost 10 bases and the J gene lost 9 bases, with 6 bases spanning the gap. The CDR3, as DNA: TGTGCCACGGGAGGTTCACCCCTCCACTTT. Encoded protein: CATGGSPLHF.

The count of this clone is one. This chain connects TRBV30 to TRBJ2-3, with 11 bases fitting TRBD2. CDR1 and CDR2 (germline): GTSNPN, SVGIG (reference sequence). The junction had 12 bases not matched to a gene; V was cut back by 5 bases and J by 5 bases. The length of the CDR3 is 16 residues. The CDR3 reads CAWALISGGAGDTQYF. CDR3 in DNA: TGTGCCTGGGCCCTAATTAGCGGGGGGGCCGGAGATACGCAGTATTTT.

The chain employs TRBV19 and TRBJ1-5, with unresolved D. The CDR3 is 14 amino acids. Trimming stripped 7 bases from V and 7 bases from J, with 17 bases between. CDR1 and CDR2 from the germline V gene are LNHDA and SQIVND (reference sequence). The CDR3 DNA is TGTGCCAGTACCCCAAACGGGGTGAACCAGCCCCAGCATTTT. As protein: CASTPNGVNQPQHF.

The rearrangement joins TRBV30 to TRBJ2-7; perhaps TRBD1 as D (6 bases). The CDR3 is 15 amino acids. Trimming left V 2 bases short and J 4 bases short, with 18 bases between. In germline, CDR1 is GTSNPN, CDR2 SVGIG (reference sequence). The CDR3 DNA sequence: TGTGCCTGGAGTCCCCCAGGGGCGCAGGGATACGAGCAGTACTTC. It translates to CAWSPPGAQGYEQYF.

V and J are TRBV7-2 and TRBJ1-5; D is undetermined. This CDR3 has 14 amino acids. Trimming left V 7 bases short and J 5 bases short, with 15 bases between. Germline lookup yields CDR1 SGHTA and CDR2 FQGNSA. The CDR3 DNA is TGTGCCAGCATAAAGAGGGTAGGCGATCAGCCCCAGCATTTT. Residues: CASIKRVGDQPQHF.

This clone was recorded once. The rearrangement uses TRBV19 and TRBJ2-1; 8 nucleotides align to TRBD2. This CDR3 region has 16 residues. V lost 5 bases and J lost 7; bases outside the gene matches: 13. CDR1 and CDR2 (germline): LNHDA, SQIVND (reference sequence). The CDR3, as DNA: TGTGCCAGTAGTCTATTTCGCGGGACTAGTCAAAATGAGCAGTTCTTC. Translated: CASSLFRGTSQNEQFF.

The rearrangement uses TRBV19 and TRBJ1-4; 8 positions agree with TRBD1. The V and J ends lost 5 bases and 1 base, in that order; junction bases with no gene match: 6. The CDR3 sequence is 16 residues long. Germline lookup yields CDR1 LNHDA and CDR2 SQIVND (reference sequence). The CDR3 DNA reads TGTGCCAGTAGTGCCGCCACAGGGGGAACTAATGAAAAACTGTTTTTT. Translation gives CASSAATGGTNEKLFF.

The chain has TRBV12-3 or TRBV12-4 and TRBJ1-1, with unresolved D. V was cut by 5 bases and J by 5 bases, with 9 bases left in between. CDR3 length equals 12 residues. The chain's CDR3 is CASSPSGTEAFF. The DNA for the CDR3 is TGTGCCAGCAGTCCATCCGGGACTGAAGCTTTCTTT.